These 25 T cell receptor beta chains were all obtained from the same sample, sequenced in a study of T cells in Graves' hyperthyroidism and ophthalmopathy. Using RNA transcripts as the source, TCR beta CDR3 regions were amplified. The HTBI primer set served for first-round RT-PCR of the TCR CDR3. TCRdb recomputed calls from the multiplex PCR reads with MiXCR, one row per CDR3 protein. This repertoire shows a few hundred thousand distinct CDR3 sequences, approximately 21% found once; its top ten account for 50% to 75%. The sequenced sample consisted of blood. Receptors originate from a man aged 25 to 45 with Graves' ophthalmopathy.

V and J are TRBV28 and TRBJ2-7, with D possibly TRBD1 on 5 matching bases. Germline CDR1 and CDR2: MDHEN and SYDVKM. Between the trimmed V and J ends, which lost 6 bases and 0 bases, there was a span of 15 bases. The CDR3 runs to 15 residues. The CDR3 is CASRSQGVSSYEQYF. The CDR3, as DNA: TGTGCCAGCAGGTCCCAAGGGGTGAGCTCCTACGAGCAGTACTTC.

The chain couples TRBV10-3 to TRBJ2-5, with 15 positions matching TRBD2. V was clipped by 5 bases and J by 5 bases; unmatched bases: 6. The CDR3 totals 16 residues. Germline V gene sequence: CDR1 ENHRY, CDR2 SYGVKD. The CDR3 is CAISRGLAGGKETQYF. The CDR3 DNA is TGTGCCATCAGTCGCGGACTAGCGGGAGGGAAGGAGACCCAGTACTTC.

The chain has TRBV9 and TRBJ1-4; TRBD1 is a possible D gene (5 bases). The CDR3 consists of 17 residues. The V end was cut by 4 bases, the J end by 3 bases, with 19 bases between. Germline lookup yields CDR1 SGDLS and CDR2 YYNGEE. The CDR3 DNA reads TGTGCCAGCAGCCCCCAAATTGGGGCTTCACCTAATGAAAAACTGTTTTTT. It encodes CASSPQIGASPNEKLFF.

The CDR3 protein is CASKGTSGKNEQFF. The CDR3 coding sequence is TGTGCCAGCAAGGGGACTAGCGGGAAAAATGAGCAGTTCTTC. The chain employs TRBV2 and TRBJ2-1, with 13 bases fitting TRBD2. There are 14 residues in the CDR3. The trim removed 7 bases at V and 7 bases at J, leaving 4 bases unmatched. Germline V gene data show CDR1 as SNHLY and CDR2 as FYNNEI.

This clonotype was counted ten times or more. The chain has TRBV20-1 and TRBJ2-3, with 15 bases matching TRBD2. This CDR3 contains 15 residues. Germline loops: CDR1 DFQATT, CDR2 SNEGSKA (reference sequence). The J segment lost 4 bases and the V segment lost 5 bases, leaving 4 bases of the junction unmatched. The CDR3 is CSAFGTSGRSDTQYF. As DNA, the CDR3 is TGCAGTGCTTTCGGGACTAGCGGGAGGTCAGATACGCAGTATTTT.

Only a few counts were recorded for this clonotype. This chain connects TRBV27 to TRBJ1-2; TRBD1 is a possible D gene (6 bases). The CDR3 is 20 amino acids. Germline loops: CDR1 MNHEY, CDR2 SMNVEV (reference sequence). V dropped 7 bases and J dropped 5 bases, with 35 bases sitting between them. The CDR3 spells CASTTGRLNGLVGRRYGYTF. DNA of the CDR3: TGTGCCAGCACCACAGGGCGCCTCAATGGTCTAGTAGGCCGGCGATATGGCTACACCTTC.

This sequence joins TRBV6-2 or TRBV6-3 and TRBJ1-5, with D possibly TRBD1 on 6 matching bases. V shed 0 bases and J shed 1 base, with 10 bases lying between them. CDR1 and CDR2 from the germline V gene are MNHEY and SVGEGT. This CDR3 is 16 amino acids long. CDR3 nucleotides: TGTGCCAGCAGTTACTCCGGGGACAAGAGCAATCAGCCCCAGCATTTT. Translation: CASSYSGDKSNQPQHF.

This chain joins TRBV7-2 and TRBJ2-7; D unclear. Trimming removed 2 bases from V and 1 base from J, with 9 bases in between. Germline V CDR1 and CDR2: SGHTA, FQGNSA. The CDR3 has 14 residues. CDR3 region: CASSLLDTSYEQYF. The CDR3 DNA reads as TGTGCCAGCAGCTTACTTGACACATCCTACGAGCAGTACTTC.

To note about this clonotype: This may come from a read error, since a much larger clone is one base off. V usage is TRBV28 and J usage is TRBJ2-3; D possibly corresponds to TRBD2 (5 bases). This CDR3 is 14 amino acids long. CDR1 MDHEN and CDR2 SYDVKM come from the germline V gene. The CDR3 loop is CAGSRARDTDTQYF. As DNA, the CDR3 is TGTGCCGGCAGCCGGGCACGGGACACAGATACGCAGTATTTT.

The rearrangement joins TRBV27 to TRBJ2-7; D may be TRBD2 (5 bases). This CDR3 has 17 residues. Germline V gene lookup returns CDR1 MNHEY and CDR2 SMNVEV (reference sequence). Trimming pared 5 bases from V and 0 bases from J, leaving 20 bases between. The DNA for the CDR3 is TGTGCCAGCAGTCTTTTTGGGCTAGCTCAGAGCTCCTACGAGCAGTACTTC. It yields the protein CASSLFGLAQSSYEQYF.

The genes are TRBV7-9 and TRBJ2-7; D not certain. In germline, CDR1 is SEHNR, CDR2 FQNEAQ (reference sequence). V lost 4 bases and J lost 1, with 8 bases in between. The CDR3 runs 13 residues. The CDR3 coding sequence is TGTGCCAGCAGCTCGACACTTTCCTACGAGCAGTACTTC. Translated, it gives CASSSTLSYEQYF. Full variable domain (outside the CDR3, taken from reference TRBV7-9 and TRBJ2-7): DTGVSQNPRHKITKRGQNVTFRCDPISEHNRLYWYRQTLGQGPEFLTYFQNEAQLEKSRLLSDRFSAERPKGSFSTLEIQRTEQGDSAMYLCASSSTLSYEQYFGPGTRLTVT.

This clonotype was observed a handful of times. The genes are TRBV27 and TRBJ2-3; TRBD2 might be the D (7 bases). CDR3 length: 19 residues. The germline V and J ends were trimmed by 2 bases and 5 bases, with 26 bases remaining between them. Per the germline V gene, CDR1 is MNHEY and CDR2 is SMNVEV (reference sequence). The chain's CDR3 is CASSLKGEGGGRVGDTQYF. The CDR3 nucleotides are TGTGCCAGCAGTTTAAAGGGGGAGGGCGGCGGGAGAGTCGGAGATACGCAGTATTTT.

Concerning this clonotype: Just one base apart from a much larger clone, this may be a read error. The chain has TRBV11-3 and TRBJ1-1; D ambiguous. V was clipped by 2 bases and J by 1 base, with 5 bases between them. The CDR3 covers 13 residues. Germline V gene data show CDR1 as SGHNT and CDR2 as YENEEA. This CDR3 is CASSLWRNTEAFF. The CDR3 nucleotides read TGTGCCAGCAGCTTATGGAGGAACACTGAAGCTTTCTTT.

This chain links TRBV12-3 or TRBV12-4 with TRBJ1-5; TRBD1 matches 7 bases. This CDR3 contains 16 residues. After removal of 4 bases from V and 5 bases from J, the junction contained 11 bases not matched to a gene. This chain's CDR3 is CASSSIPDRADQPQHF. DNA for the CDR3: TGTGCCAGCAGTTCTATACCTGACAGGGCCGATCAGCCCCAGCATTTT.

In this sample, this clonotype turned up many times. This chain uses TRBV3-1 with TRBJ2-7; TRBD1 is a possible D gene (6 bases). The CDR3 contains 14 residues. Germline V gene lookup returns CDR1 LGHDT and CDR2 YNNKEL (reference sequence). Trimming shortened V by 6 bases and J by 2 bases, and 14 bases separated the two germline ends. The CDR3 protein is CASSSRDKAYEQYF. CDR3 nucleotide sequence: TGTGCCAGCAGTTCCCGGGACAAAGCCTACGAGCAGTACTTC.

This clonotype showed up just a few times. This chain connects TRBV10-2 to TRBJ1-1; D gene unclear. The V and J ends lost 5 bases and 0 bases respectively, with 7 bases between them. This CDR3 comprises 13 residues. Per the germline V gene, CDR1 is WSHSY and CDR2 is SAAADI. CDR3 nucleotides: TGCGCCAGCAGTATAGAGTTGAACACTGAAGCTTTCTTT. Protein: CASSIELNTEAFF.

The chain couples TRBV9 to TRBJ2-1; unclear D gene. V lost 3 bases and J lost 10, with 14 bases in between. In germline, CDR1 is SGDLS, CDR2 YYNGEE. The CDR3 loop spans 13 amino acids. This CDR3 is CASSDAMGWEQFF. CDR3 DNA: TGTGCCAGCAGCGATGCGATGGGTTGGGAGCAGTTCTTC.

This clonotype came up many times. The rearrangement uses TRBV28 and TRBJ2-3; no firm D call. V shed 9 bases and J shed 3 bases, with 13 bases lying between them. Germline CDR1 and CDR2: MDHEN and SYDVKM. CDR3 size: 13 residues. CDR3 sequence (DNA): TGTGCCAGTGGTGGGGTGCGGACAGATACGCAGTATTTT. Its protein product is CASGGVRTDTQYF.

This clonotype was observed many times. The CDR3 reads CASSRDRGRWETQYF. Here the CDR3 DNA reads TGTGCCAGCAGTCGCGACAGGGGGCGGTGGGAGACCCAGTACTTC. The V gene is TRBV28, the J gene TRBJ2-5, with 10 bases that match TRBD1. The CDR3 is 15 residues long. Germline V CDR1 and CDR2: MDHEN, SYDVKM. V lost 5 bases, J lost 5 bases, and 8 bases stayed unmatched.

This clonotype has more than one count but fewer than ten. The CDR3 sequence is CSAPAHREGGYTF. The DNA for the CDR3 is TGCAGTGCCCCAGCGCACAGGGAGGGAGGCTACACCTTC. This rearrangement joins TRBV20-1 to TRBJ1-2; D is perhaps TRBD1 (6 bases). Germline values: CDR1 DFQATT, CDR2 SNEGSKA (reference sequence). CDR3 size: 13 residues. The V gene lost 6 bases and the J gene lost 8 bases, with 19 bases spanning the gap.

For the CDR3, the DNA is TGTGCCACCAGTGATTTGGGGGCGGGAGGGGCAGATACGCAGTATTTT. Residues: CATSDLGAGGADTQYF. This chain uses TRBV24-1 with TRBJ2-3, with 9 bases aligning to TRBD2. Trimming at V came to 0 bases and at J to 4 bases, leaving 4 bases not matched to a gene. The germline gives CDR1 KGHDR, CDR2 SFDVKD. There are 16 residues in the CDR3.

This clonotype was found many times. The rearrangement joins TRBV7-6 to TRBJ2-2; no firm D call. From germline, CDR1 is SGHVS and CDR2 FNYEAQ. Trimming stripped 5 bases from V and 5 bases from J, with 12 bases between. The CDR3 covers 14 residues. This CDR3 reads CASSRAETTGELFF. The CDR3, as DNA: TGTGCCAGCAGCCGGGCGGAGACTACCGGGGAGCTGTTTTTT.

This clonotype was picked up one time. This chain joins TRBV10-3 and TRBJ2-5; possibly TRBD2 for D (6 bases). Germline V lookup: CDR1 ENHRY, CDR2 SYGVKD. Trimming took off 2 bases at V and 12 bases at J, with 10 bases between the two ends. This CDR3 has 11 amino acids. CDR3 DNA: TGTGCCATCAGTGAGGGAGGGATCGAGTACTTC. Encoded protein: CAISEGGIEYF.

This clonotype showed up many times. This sequence joins TRBV20-1 and TRBJ2-3; TRBD2 agrees at 11 bases. V dropped 5 bases and J dropped 7; count of bases not matched to a gene: 8. This CDR3 is 14 amino acids long. Per the germline V gene, CDR1 is DFQATT and CDR2 is SNEGSKA (reference sequence). The DNA for the CDR3 is TGCAGTGCTGACTCTAGCGGGAGGCGGCATACGCAGTATTTT. This sequence encodes CSADSSGRRHTQYF.

The rearrangement links TRBV7-9 to TRBJ1-3, with D tentatively TRBD1 (6 bases). Trimming took 5 bases from V and 4 from J, leaving 15 bases between them. The germline V gene has CDR1 SEHNR and CDR2 FQNEAQ (reference sequence). The CDR3 runs 15 residues. This CDR3 reads CASSNLDRNGNTIYF. CDR3 in DNA: TGTGCCAGCAGCAACTTAGACAGGAACGGAAACACCATATATTTT.